A selection of T cell receptor beta chains follows, all from one sample in a study of spatial heterogeneity in lung cancer. MiXCR, run by TCRdb on the 5' RACE reads, gives a single entry per CDR3 protein. The table lists about 39,000 distinct CDR3 sequences, 3.1% of them singletons, with around 34% in the top ten. Source: normal lung tissue next to the tumor, taken at surgery. These receptors all stem from a male donor with early-stage non-small cell lung cancer. CDR3s include the opening cysteine and the closing phenylalanine or tryptophan. A D gene is named only where the DNA matches it firmly. Only some rows state a clone size, as once, few, many or a class for expanded clones.

J | size | D | V | DNA | CDR3
TRBJ1-3 | - | - | TRBV20-1 | TGCAGTGCTAGGGGCACCAACTCTGGAAACACCATATATTTT | CSARGTNSGNTIYF
TRBJ1-1 | many | - | TRBV18 | TGTGCCAGCTCATACGAAAGGTACACTGAAGCTTTCTTT | CASSYERYTEAFF
TRBJ1-2 | medium-sized | TRBD1 | TRBV6-5 | TGTGCCAGCAGTGCCCAGACAGGGTCAGGATACTATGGCTACACCTTC | CASSAQTGSGYYGYTF
TRBJ1-2 | many | TRBD1 | TRBV5-1 | TGCGCCAGCAGCTTAGGACAGGGTGCAAATGGCTACACCTTC | CASSLGQGANGYTF
TRBJ1-5 | few | TRBD1 | TRBV2 | TGTGCCAGCAGTGTCAACAGGGGGACGTTCTTGGCCCAGCATTTT | CASSVNRGTFLAQHF
TRBJ2-7 | many | - | TRBV13 | TGTGCCAGCAGCTCCTCCTACGAGCAGTACTTC | CASSSSYEQYF
TRBJ1-5 | - | - | TRBV4-3 | TGCGCCAGCAGCCAAGTGTCAGGGTCGAATCAGCCCCAGCATTTT | CASSQVSGSNQPQHF
TRBJ1-6 | few | - | TRBV20-1 | TGCAGTGCTAGAGTTCAGGGACGCCTGAATTCACCCCTCCACTTT | CSARVQGRLNSPLHF
TRBJ1-6 | many | - | TRBV9 | TGTGCCAGCAGCGTAGGAGGGAACGGGGGTTCACCCCTCCACTTT | CASSVGGNGGSPLHF
TRBJ2-7 | many | - | TRBV5-6 | TGTGCCAGCAGCTTAGGGACCTACGAGCAGTACTTC | CASSLGTYEQYF
TRBJ2-1 | many | TRBD1 | TRBV2 | TGTGCCAGCAACGAGCAGGGGGCGGCGGATGAGCAGTTCTTC | CASNEQGAADEQFF
TRBJ1-3 | many | TRBD1 | TRBV28 | TGTGCCAGCAGCCCCGGGACAGAAACTGGAAACACCATATATTTT | CASSPGTETGNTIYF
TRBJ1-4 | - | TRBD1 | TRBV9 | TGTGCCAGCAGCGTAATGGGACAGGGGATTCTTGGTAATGAAAAACTGTTTTTT | CASSVMGQGILGNEKLFF
TRBJ1-6 | many | - | TRBV2 | TGTGCCAGCACCCCATCGGGGGCGGGATATAATTCACCCCTCCACTTT | CASTPSGAGYNSPLHF
TRBJ2-2 | few | TRBD1 | TRBV6-5 | TGTGCCAGCAGCCCGGGACAGGGGGCATTGGAGCTGTTTTTT | CASSPGQGALELFF
TRBJ1-5 | many | - | TRBV20-1 | TGCAGTGCTAGGACTCCGGGACACCCCAATCAGCCCCAGCATTTT | CSARTPGHPNQPQHF
TRBJ1-1 | many | - | TRBV9 | TGTGCCAGCAGTGGGGCTGGATCGTCGGAAGCTTTCTTT | CASSGAGSSEAFF
TRBJ2-1 | many | - | TRBV3-1 | TGTGCCAGCAGCCTGGGACGAAACAATGAGCAGTTCTTC | CASSLGRNNEQFF
TRBJ1-5 | many | - | TRBV4-1 | TGCGCCAGCAGCCAATTGGCCCACGTGGGCAATCAGCCCCAGCATTTT | CASSQLAHVGNQPQHF
TRBJ1-5 | many | - | TRBV5-1 | TGCGCCAGCAGCTTAGGGGCAGGGGGCAATCAGCCCCAGCATTTT | CASSLGAGGNQPQHF
TRBJ2-5 | many | - | TRBV5-1 | TGCGCCAGCAGCTTGGAGCCGAGCCCCTTGGAGACCCAGTACTTC | CASSLEPSPLETQYF
TRBJ2-3 | - | TRBD1 | TRBV5-1 | TGCGCCAGCAGCTTGGACGGGGACAGGACAGATACGCAGTATTTT | CASSLDGDRTDTQYF
TRBJ1-5 | many | - | TRBV4-2 | TGTGCCAGCAGCCAAGAAGGCGGTAATAGCAATCAGCCCCAGCATTTT | CASSQEGGNSNQPQHF
TRBJ2-1 | few | TRBD2 | TRBV13 | TGTGCCAGCAGCTCCTTACTAGCGGGGTACAATGAGCAGTTCTTC | CASSSLLAGYNEQFF
TRBJ2-5 | many | TRBD2 | TRBV5-1 | TGCGCCAGCAGCTTCGGCCTAGCGGAAGAGACCCAGTACTTC | CASSFGLAEETQYF
TRBJ2-2 | many | - | TRBV6-1 | TGTGCCAGCAGTGTCTACTCAGACACCGGGGAGCTGTTTTTT | CASSVYSDTGELFF
TRBJ2-7 | many | - | TRBV28 | TGTGCCAGCAGTTTAGTGGGTTACGAGCAGTACTTC | CASSLVGYEQYF
TRBJ1-5 | many | - | TRBV6-2/TRBV6-3 | TGTGCCAGCAGATCACAGCCCCCCCAGCATTTT | CASRSQPPQHF
TRBJ2-7 | many | - | TRBV4-2 | TGTGCCAGCAGCCAAGAAGTTTATTACAGCGAGCAGTACTTC | CASSQEVYYSEQYF
TRBJ1-2 | many | - | TRBV10-3 | TGTGCCATCACCTTGACAGGAGGGGATGGCTACACCTTC | CAITLTGGDGYTF
TRBJ2-3 | many | - | TRBV10-3 | TGTGCCATCAATCCTGGAGACACAGATACGCAGTATTTT | CAINPGDTDTQYF
TRBJ1-2 | many | TRBD1 | TRBV10-3 | TGTGCCATCAGTGAGTCAAGGGACAGTGTATGGGGCTACACCTTC | CAISESRDSVWGYTF
TRBJ2-1 | many | TRBD2 | TRBV4-2 | TGTGCCAGCAGCCAAGTACCAGTTAGCGGGATTGAGCAGTTCTTC | CASSQVPVSGIEQFF
TRBJ1-2 | many | - | TRBV7-9 | TGTGCCACCCCCCGGACAGCAGCTAACTATGGCTACACCTTC | CATPRTAANYGYTF
TRBJ2-1 | few | TRBD2 | TRBV29-1 | TGCAGCGTTGACCATGCAGGGACTAGCGGTAGGAATGAGCAGTTCTTC | CSVDHAGTSGRNEQFF
TRBJ1-2 | many | - | TRBV29-1 | TGCAGCGTTGTAGACACATCCTATGGCTACACCTTC | CSVVDTSYGYTF
TRBJ2-5 | many | - | TRBV6-1 | TGTGCCAGCATTCTAAGGGGTGAGACCCAGTACTTC | CASILRGETQYF
TRBJ1-1 | many | TRBD1 | TRBV5-1 | TGCGCCAGCAGCTTGGCGGGTACAGGGGTTGGGACTGAAGCTTTCTTT | CASSLAGTGVGTEAFF
TRBJ2-5 | many | TRBD2 | TRBV29-1 | TGCAGCGTTGAGATGGGGGGGATTCCGCAAGAGACCCAGTACTTC | CSVEMGGIPQETQYF
TRBJ2-3 | many | TRBD1 | TRBV7-9 | TGTGCCAGCAGCTCCGGGACAGCCACAGATACGCAGTATTTT | CASSSGTATDTQYF
TRBJ2-2 | few | TRBD1 | TRBV20-1 | TGCAGTGCTACTGGACAGGGGGGTACCGGGGAGCTGTTTTTT | CSATGQGGTGELFF
TRBJ1-4 | many | - | TRBV11-2 | TGTGCCAGCAGCTTAAAGGGTCCGTTTAATGAAAAACTGTTTTTT | CASSLKGPFNEKLFF
TRBJ1-2 | many | - | TRBV6-2/TRBV6-3 | TGTGCCAGCAGCCCCTTCCCGGAAGCAGTCAAGTATGGCTACACCTTC | CASSPFPEAVKYGYTF
TRBJ2-3 | many | TRBD2 | TRBV24-1 | TGTGCCACCAGTACTAGCGGTTACACAGATACGCAGTATTTT | CATSTSGYTDTQYF